These 16 T cell receptor beta chains originate from one sample sequenced in a study of cytomegalovirus exposure and HLA in healthy donors. The PCR contained 60 Vbeta and 13 Jbeta primers. Sequencing used immunoSEQ multiplex PCR; TCRdb keeps in-frame clones, though not all of them. This sample has 250,000 to 350,000 clones, with approximately 70% found just once. Sequencing used PBMCs. Every receptor here comes from a female donor in good health and CMV-seronegative.

The rearrangement uses TRBV7-8 and TRBJ1-3; D is unresolved. This CDR3 region has 13 residues. CDR1 and CDR2 from the germline V gene are SGHVS and FQNEAQ. The V gene lost 5 bases and the J gene lost 1 base, with 6 bases spanning the gap. The CDR3 reads CASSRGSGNTIYF. The CDR3 DNA follows: TGTGCCAGCAGCCGGGGATCTGGAAACACCATATATTTT.

CDR3 protein: CSVKQSSGNTIYF. CDR3 nucleotides: TGCAGCGTCAAACAGAGCTCTGGAAACACCATATATTTT. The V gene is TRBV29-1, the J gene TRBJ1-3; the D is unclear. Germline CDR1 is SQVTM and CDR2 is ANQGSEA. Trimming removed 6 bases at V and 0 bases at J, with 9 bases between. This CDR3 has 13 residues.

As regards this clone: Other DNA sequences in this sample translate to the same CDR3. The gene calls are TRBV5-4 and TRBJ2-1, with a weak D call TRBD1 (6 bases). The CDR3 is 13 amino acids. Per the germline V gene, CDR1 is SGHNT and CDR2 is YYREEE (reference sequence). With 4 bases removed from V and 5 bases from J, the gap between germline ends came to 10 bases. CDR3 coding DNA: TGTGCCAGCAGCGTGGACAGAAACAATGAGCAGTTCTTC. Translation: CASSVDRNNEQFF.

The chain combines TRBV7-3 with TRBJ2-1, with a weak D call TRBD1 (6 bases). V was trimmed by 5 bases and J by 4 bases, leaving 18 bases between them. CDR1 is SGHTA and CDR2 is FQGTGA in the germline V gene. CDR3 length equals 16 residues. In nucleotides, the CDR3 is TGTGCCAGCAGCCCAAGAGGGACACGTCCATACAATGAGCAGTTCTTC. Encoded protein: CASSPRGTRPYNEQFF.

The V and J genes are TRBV5-6 and TRBJ1-5; a possible D gene is TRBD1 (5 bases). Germline lookup yields CDR1 SGHDT and CDR2 YYEEEE. The CDR3 is made up of 14 amino acids. Trimming removed 0 bases from V and 2 bases from J, with 6 bases in between. The CDR3 DNA reads as TGTGCCAGCAGCTTGGGCAGGGGCAATCAGCCCCAGCATTTT. Translated, it gives CASSLGRGNQPQHF.

The V call is TRBV4-1, the J call TRBJ2-5; 7 bases fit TRBD2. The end of the DNA is better explained by TRBJ2-7, so the J call may be wrong. CDR1 and CDR2 (germline): MGHRA, YSYEKL. The CDR3 sequence is 14 residues long. The CDR3 here is CASSQETSTYEQYF. CDR3 in DNA: TGCGCCAGCAGCCAAGAGACTAGCACCTACGAGCAGTACTTC.

On this clone: The same CDR3 can be traced to other DNA sequences in this sample. This rearrangement joins TRBV5-1 to TRBJ2-5, with TRBD2 identical over 7 bases. V dropped 2 bases and J dropped 5; count of bases not matched to a gene: 6. The CDR3 totals 14 residues. Germline CDR1 reads SGHRS; CDR2 reads YFSETQ. In nucleotides, the CDR3 is TGCGCCAGCAGCTTTGTGGGGGGGTCGGAGACCCAGTACTTC. It yields the protein CASSFVGGSETQYF.

The rearrangement links TRBV5-4 to TRBJ2-7; 9 bases agree with TRBD1. Germline V lookup: CDR1 SGHNT, CDR2 YYREEE (reference sequence). V was pared by 0 bases and J by 6 bases, with 7 bases of the junction left unmatched. The CDR3 is 15 residues long. The CDR3 here is CASSLVSQGAVEQYF. In DNA, the CDR3 is TGTGCCAGCAGCTTGGTGTCACAGGGGGCCGTCGAGCAGTACTTC.

Comment on this clone: Other DNA sequences in the same sample also yield this CDR3. The chain is built from TRBV20-1 and TRBJ2-3, with D possibly matching TRBD2 (6 bases). The CDR3 consists of 11 residues. The germline V and J ends were trimmed by 3 bases and 5 bases, with 6 bases remaining between them. Germline CDR1 reads DFQATT; CDR2 reads SNEGSKA (reference sequence). CDR3 DNA sequence: TGCAGTGCTAGGGAGGGAGATACGCAGTATTTT. Protein: CSAREGDTQYF.

CDR3 in amino acids: CASSILQGSPLHF. Written as DNA, the CDR3 is TGTGCCAGTAGTATTTTGCAGGGCTCACCCCTCCACTTT. V gene TRBV19 combines with J gene TRBJ1-6, with D possibly being TRBD1 (5 bases). V dropped 3 bases and J dropped 10 bases, with 10 bases sitting between them. Germline V lookup: CDR1 LNHDA, CDR2 SQIVND (reference sequence). The CDR3 sequence is 13 residues long.

Here the CDR3 DNA reads TGTGCCAGCACCCCGAGGGGGCCTGACTATGGCTACACCTTC. This gives the protein CASTPRGPDYGYTF. V gene TRBV6-6 combines with J gene TRBJ1-2, with TRBD1 matching over 7 bases. Germline lookup yields CDR1 MNHNY and CDR2 SVGAGI (reference sequence). Trimming cost V 7 bases and J 3 bases; bases outside gene matches: 8. The CDR3 covers 14 residues.

The rearrangement links TRBV5-8 to TRBJ2-2; no reliable D call. CDR1 is SGHTS, CDR2 YDEGEE, per germline. The CDR3 has 17 residues. Trimming removed 2 bases at V and 8 bases at J, with 22 bases between. CDR3 region: CASSFRRQAPAEGELFF. The CDR3 bases are TGTGCCAGCAGCTTCCGGCGTCAGGCCCCTGCCGAAGGGGAGCTGTTTTTT. The variable domain in full, with the rest retrieved from reference TRBV5-8 and TRBJ2-2, is EAGVTQSPTHLIKTRGQQATLRCSPISGHTSVYWYQQALGLGLQFLLWYDEGEERNRGNFPPRFSGRQFPNYSSELNVNALELEDSALYLCASSFRRQAPAEGELFFGEGSRLTVL.

The V and J genes are TRBV29-1 and TRBJ2-2; TRBD1 agrees at 9 bases. V lost 3 bases, J lost 5 bases, and 7 bases stayed unmatched. Germline V gene sequence: CDR1 SQVTM, CDR2 ANQGSEA. This CDR3 has 15 residues. For the CDR3, the DNA is TGCAGCGTTGAGAGTGGGACAGGGTGGACCGGGGAGCTGTTTTTT. This sequence encodes CSVESGTGWTGELFF.

The rearrangement uses TRBV19 and TRBJ2-3, with 12 bases lining up with TRBD2. CDR1 and CDR2 from the germline V gene are LNHDA and SQIVND (reference sequence). The junction had 8 bases not matched to a gene; V was cut back by 8 bases and J by 2 bases. The CDR3 consists of 16 residues. The CDR3 DNA follows: TGTGCCAGTGAACAGCTAGCGGGAGGGACCACAGATACGCAGTATTTT. Translation: CASEQLAGGTTDTQYF.

This chain joins TRBV27 and TRBJ2-1; 9 bases map to TRBD2. The CDR3 is 17 amino acids. The germline gives CDR1 MNHEY, CDR2 SMNVEV (reference sequence). V lost 6 bases and J lost 5; bases outside the gene matches: 14. CDR3 sequence: CASSSPRGTSPNNEQFF. In nucleotides, the CDR3 is TGTGCCAGCAGCTCCCCTCGCGGGACTAGCCCTAACAATGAGCAGTTCTTC.

In regard to this clone: At one end the junction does not follow the germline gene, possibly because of a read error. The chain links TRBV7-9 to TRBJ1-2; D call uncertain. The CDR3 has 16 residues. Germline loops: CDR1 SEHNR, CDR2 FQNEAQ (reference sequence). The CDR3 nucleotides are TGTTCCAGCAGCTTAGCGCATCAACTTTTGAACTATGGCTACACCTTC. Encoded protein: CSSSLAHQLLNYGYTF.